This T cell receptor beta chain was identified during a study of cytomegalovirus exposure and HLA in healthy donors (dated by TCRdb to between 2016 and 2019). Regarding the study in general: An earlier analysis of approximately 640 of the donors reported about 290 Gb of sequence data and 117 million unique TCR beta sequences from 150 million to 200 million T cells. Roughly 300 gigabases of sequencing data and around 85 million unique TCR sequences made up an early release that covered approximately 650 HLA-typed donors. The genetic ancestry cluster associated with self-reported Caucasian donors included 70% to 85% of the roughly 390 genotyped donors. The study aimed to test whether cataloging public T cell receptors could reveal signatures of past pathogen exposure. The study used immunosequencing to profile the T cell repertoires of several hundred subjects and linked those repertoires to cytomegalovirus serostatus. Besides the first cohort of roughly 640 subjects, a separate validation cohort made up of some 110 different subjects was used. High-throughput TCR immunosequencing, statistical association of individual TCRs with disease status, and machine learning were combined to predict cytomegalovirus infection status. In a later analysis, previously published TCR beta repertoires from 670 or so donors were re-analyzed and high-resolution HLA genotyping was added so that TCR occurrence patterns could be studied. The later analysis used no new phenotypic data to find candidate immune exposures, relying instead on TCR beta sequences and their occurrence across donors. In an earlier analysis of roughly 540 of the donors, high-throughput TCR beta sequencing was used to judge whether each TCR beta V gene segment behaved as functional or pseudogenic. Donor age, sex, ethnicity and CMV serostatus were collected together with the repertoire data. A later genetic analysis took genome-wide SNP genotypes for about 55% of the 666 donors and used that subset as a discovery cohort. Every repertoire in the discovery cohort had been generated on one and the same sequencing platform. HLA typing covered class I and class II loci at four-digit resolution. Typing coverage varied by locus: roughly 620-640 donors for A, B, C, DRB1 and DQB1; approximately 500 for DQA1; nearly 610 for DPA1; more than 450 for DPB1. Four to six DR-DQ haplotypes were handled as single units for association and clustering, since linkage in the cohort was strong. Across approximately 420 genotyped donors of the cohort, an average of approximately 240,000 unique TCR beta nucleotide sequences per donor were sequenced, and approximately 19% of those sequences were non-productive. Broad study findings and their caveats: When HLA alleles, especially DR and DQ, strongly co-occurred, TCR associations were difficult to assign to individual alleles. Several of the top co-occurrence clusters appeared to be linked to parvovirus B19, influenza, CMV and Epstein-Barr virus, according to a later analysis. A further reported finding was that TCR beta sequences accurately predicted the HLA-A and HLA-B alleles for most subjects in the first cohort. According to the authors, the approach could potentially be generalized to other disease states and immunological phenotypes. A total of fewer than 200 TCR beta chains were listed by the study as associated with cytomegalovirus. An earlier analysis of approximately 600 of the donors showed that most TCR beta V segments appeared in productive rearrangements either about 87% or about 30% of the time, which broadly matched IMGT annotations. In a later analysis, 16,951 TCR beta sequences were associated with specific HLA alleles at a false discovery rate of 0.05. In a later analysis, HLA-associated TCR beta chains showed more clonal expansion and lower generation probabilities than non-associated chains that were equally common. Most TCR sequences were seen in very few donors, while some public TCRs were found in many individuals. A later analysis found that most CMV-associated TCR beta chains appeared HLA-restricted, with HLA associations seemingly driven largely by CMV exposure. Because HLA typing was missing for some donors at each locus, association tests included only the typed subset. Because counts were too low, about 17 rarely observed V segments, including chromosome 9 orphons, were excluded from the earlier analysis of several hundred of the donors. In a later analysis, TCR association rates were found to vary across HLA loci, with the most associated TCRs seen for DRB1 alleles and the fewest for HLA-C alleles. For the cohort, immune exposure information was limited to CMV serostatus. In this cohort, only TCR beta chains were sequenced, and detectable features were limited by the absence of alpha or paired-chain data. Three of the identified cytomegalovirus-associated TCR beta chains were confirmed in vitro to be specific for cytomegalovirus antigens. Sequencing depth was assumed to be roughly uniform across donors in the presence/absence analyses, though that assumption may not hold. Because the 87-base-pair reads could not distinguish some IMGT-functional V segments, including TRBV6-2 and TRBV6-3, those segments were excluded. A later genetic analysis associated a missense DCLRE1C variant with V-gene and J-gene trimming of TCR beta chains, and an independent cohort replicated the association. Correlated functional status among segregating V segments might reflect linkage disequilibrium, but an unknown experimental factor could not be ruled out. Compared with the roughly 700-donor mean, donors in an Asian-associated ancestry cluster had fewer N-insertions in productive TCRs, according to a later genetic analysis. A group of highly shared sequence variants was considered likely to be a technical artifact of the sequencing pipeline. Cytomegalovirus status was reported to be diagnosed by the classifier with high specificity and sensitivity in both the original and validation cohorts.

As concerns this clone: This clone's antigen is unknown. Within one base of it there is no much larger clone, and no base qualities were kept.

In total, 666 healthy bone marrow donors made up the cohort. All cohort members were sampled while nominally healthy, although unrecorded immune exposures were likely present. The donor tested CMV seropositive and was one of the 289 seropositive cohort members. Each donor provided a peripheral blood sample, and peripheral blood mononuclear cells were used for TCR beta sequencing. The Qiagen DNeasy Blood Extraction Kit was used to extract genomic DNA from the blood cell samples. As encoded in the germline V gene, CDR1 is SGDLS while CDR2 is YYNGEE. CDR3 length: 14 amino acids, cysteine to phenylalanine. Of the read, only the CDR3 DNA is kept; its 42 bases are in frame from base 1. V ends up 3 bases short and J 5 bases short, with an unmatched junction base count of 3. The library was generated by the immunoSEQ multiplex PCR assay. For the multiplex PCR, a mixture combining 60 forward primers for TCR Vbeta segments and 13 reverse primers for TCR Jbeta segments was used. The CDR3 region of rearranged TCR beta genes was amplified from genomic DNA by a multiplex PCR assay. On the Illumina HiSeq System, the amplified TCR beta libraries were sequenced as 87-base-pair reads. The paper's data handling went like this. Across the 700 or so repertoires, a later analysis counted 78 million or so unique TCR beta chains, roughly 11 million of which were shared by at least two donors. A nearest-neighbor algorithm error-corrected the raw reads and collapsed the reads into unique sequences, merging closely related sequences to remove PCR and sequencing errors. CDR3 sequences were aligned to IMGT reference sequences to assign V, D and J gene segments. Each retained sequence needed at least a six-nucleotide match to both a V gene segment and a J gene segment. A rearrangement counted as productive if the CDR3 had no stop codons and remained in frame with V and J, and every other rearrangement counted as non-productive. Following IMGT convention, CDR3 was defined as the stretch from the second conserved V-encoded cysteine to the conserved J-encoded phenylalanine. Sequences without an unambiguous match to a single V gene segment were excluded from the earlier analysis of over 500 of the donors. An earlier analysis of fewer than 750 of the donors classified V segments as functional when productive rearrangements were above 56.7% and as segregating when the standard deviation between donors was above 5%. To diagnose cytomegalovirus status from the catalog of TCR beta chain sequences, a statistical classification framework was built. A later analysis assigned V and J genes by comparing TCR nucleotide sequences with IMGT/GENE-DB human TR gene sequences. Using the TCRdist pipeline, a later analysis assigned CDR3 sequences along with most-parsimonious VDJ recombination scenarios. A later analysis defined each TCR beta chain by its CDR3 amino acid sequence plus V-gene family, and excluded reads lacking a unique V-gene family. To address suspected cross-contamination and a sequencing artifact, a later analysis removed over 500 highly shared, low-generation-probability nucleotide sequences. A later analysis calculated a clonal expansion index for each public chain from normalized within-repertoire ranks of inferred template counts. In a later analysis, generation probabilities were computed using a VDJ recombination model fitted to out-of-frame rearrangements, and the results were checked against IGoR. In a later analysis, hypergeometric tests were used to score TCR-TCR, TCR-HLA and TCR-CMV co-occurrence, with a repertoire-size bias correction applied to TCR pairs. To estimate false discovery rates, a later analysis permuted the HLA or CMV assignments 20 times. In a later analysis, co-occurring TCRs were grouped using DBSCAN, and TCRdist sequence similarity was added for clustering within HLA-allele-positive subsets. Repertoires with fewer than 30,000 or more than 120,000 public chains, plus five repertoires with anomalous nucleotide sharing, were excluded from co-occurrence clustering. Imported from immuneACCESS, the table was reduced by TCRdb to in-frame sequences with V and J called. These copies leave out some clones; in studies compared against another copy, an unresolved V gene accounts for under half, and the cause of the remainder is not known. V, J and clone size reflect that table, while D and trimming were determined from the DNA. This sample has some 90,000 clones in its table, and approximately 68% of those were observed once. The ten largest make up under 6% of the sample.

This sequence was found in a boy between 10 and 17 years old in good health and CMV-seropositive. The chain couples TRBV9 to TRBJ2-2; 8 of the junction bases match TRBD1. Sequencing was done on a sample of PBMCs. CDR3 region: CASSGTGLTGELFF. The DNA is TGTGCCAGCAGCGGGACAGGGTTAACCGGGGAGCTGTTTTTT.